This T cell receptor (beta chain) stems from a study of vaccination and CD4 T cells after COVID-19. Whole-study context: A CEFX pool, an HIV-1 Nef pool, or else no peptide went into the control cultures.

Noted treatment: roughly 10-day PBMC culture with coronavirus spike peptide pools or control peptides (ViraFEST assay). Using peptide pools, antigen-specific T cells were expanded in ViraFEST before TCRs were sequenced. This CDR3 spans 15 amino acids. With 5 bases clipped from V and 2 bases from J, the junction kept 6 bases outside the gene matches. Germline values: CDR1 LNHDA, CDR2 SQIVND (reference sequence). An Oncomine TCR Beta short-read assay was used to sequence the DNA from cultured CD4+ T cells. TCRdb processed the PCR reads anew with MiXCR; each CDR3 protein has one entry. The sample records roughly 5,200 distinct CDR3 sequences, about 32% being singletons. This clonotype has just a few counts. As yet, its antigen is unknown.

The receptor was isolated from a human donor who had recovered from COVID-19. The sequencing used CD4+ T cells from blood, cultured in vitro, collected after SARS-CoV-2 vaccination. The chain combines TRBV19 with TRBJ2-7, with TRBD2 identical over 10 bases. The CDR3, as DNA: TGTGCCAGTAGTCCCCTAGCGGGAGCTGCCTACGAGCAGTACTTC. The encoded protein is CASSPLAGAAYEQYF.